This TCR beta chain came from a study of naive and memory T cell subsets. This clonotype was picked up many times. The beta constant-region primer was an equimolar mix of two oligonucleotides covering TRBC1 and TRBC2. Each CDR3 protein gets one entry after TCRdb re-called the UMI-ligation and nested PCR reads with MiXCR. The data show approximately 82,000 distinct CDR3 sequences, 7% seen once. The junction had 13 bases not matched to a gene; V was cut back by 6 bases and J by 9 bases. Germline CDR1 reads DFQATT; CDR2 reads SNEGSKA (reference sequence). The CDR3 runs 15 residues. Sequencing used central memory CD4+ T cells from blood. The sequence was obtained from a human donor in good health. The chain joins TRBV20-1 to TRBJ2-1, with 11 bases aligning to TRBD2. The CDR3 reads CSAPHSGRVLTEQFF. DNA of the CDR3: TGCAGTGCCCCCCATAGCGGGAGGGTTCTGACTGAGCAGTTCTTC.